This T cell receptor beta chain was captured by sequencing in a study of identical twins. TCRdb redid the calling of the 5' RACE reads with MiXCR, one entry per CDR3 protein. Found here are roughly 280,000 distinct CDR3 sequences, 8% to 9.5% of them singletons; the top ten hold 6% to 8.5%. CDR1 is SGHVS and CDR2 is FQNEAQ in the germline V gene. Trimming cost V 3 bases and J 5 bases; bases outside gene matches: 7. This CDR3 comprises 17 residues. These data also featured in a second study, about yellow fever vaccine responses in identical twins.

The TCR originated in a woman younger than 35 in good health. The gene calls are TRBV7-8 and TRBJ2-1; TRBD2 agrees at 13 bases. Sequencing input: CD8+ T cells sorted from blood. The CDR3 DNA is TGTGCCAGCAGCTTGGGAAGACTAGCGGGAGGACACAATGAGCAGTTCTTC. Protein sequence: CASSLGRLAGGHNEQFF.